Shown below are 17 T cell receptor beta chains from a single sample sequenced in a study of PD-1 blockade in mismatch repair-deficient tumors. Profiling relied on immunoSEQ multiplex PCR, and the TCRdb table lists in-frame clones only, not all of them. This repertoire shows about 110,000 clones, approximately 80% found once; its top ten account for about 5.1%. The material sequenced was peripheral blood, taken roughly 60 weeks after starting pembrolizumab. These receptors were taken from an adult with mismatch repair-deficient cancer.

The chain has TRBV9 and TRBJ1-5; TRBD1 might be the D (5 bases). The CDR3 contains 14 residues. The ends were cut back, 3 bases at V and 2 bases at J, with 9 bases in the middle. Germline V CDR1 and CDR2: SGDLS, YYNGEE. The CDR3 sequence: CASSATVGNQPQHF. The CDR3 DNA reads TGTGCCAGCAGCGCGACAGTAGGCAATCAGCCCCAGCATTTT.

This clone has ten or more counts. The CDR3 sequence is CASADGMNTEAFF. The CDR3 bases are TGTGCTAGTGCGGACGGTATGAACACTGAAGCTTTCTTT. The chain employs TRBV12-5 and TRBJ1-1; unclear D gene. The CDR3 runs to 13 residues. Between the trimmed V and J ends, which lost 7 bases and 0 bases, there was a span of 9 bases. CDR1 LGHNT and CDR2 FRNRAP come from the germline V gene. Using reference TRBV12-5 and TRBJ1-1 for the parts outside the CDR3, the full variable domain is DARVTQTPRHKVTEMGQEVTMRCQPILGHNTVFWYRQTMMQGLELLAYFRNRAPLDDSGMPKDRFSAEMPDATLATLKIQPSEPRDSAVYFCASADGMNTEAFFGQGTRLTVV.

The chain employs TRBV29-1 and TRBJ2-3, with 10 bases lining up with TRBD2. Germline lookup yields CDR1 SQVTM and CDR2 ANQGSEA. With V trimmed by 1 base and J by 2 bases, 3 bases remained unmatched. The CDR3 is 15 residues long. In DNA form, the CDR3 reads TGCAGCGTTGAAGCAGCGGGAGGGCCCACAGATACGCAGTATTTT. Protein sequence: CSVEAAGGPTDTQYF.

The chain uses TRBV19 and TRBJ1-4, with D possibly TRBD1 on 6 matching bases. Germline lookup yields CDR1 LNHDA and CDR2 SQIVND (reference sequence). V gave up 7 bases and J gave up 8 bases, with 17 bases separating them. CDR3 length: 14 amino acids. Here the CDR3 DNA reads TGTGCCAGTACCCGGGGGAGGACAGACGAAAAACTGTTTTTT. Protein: CASTRGRTDEKLFF.

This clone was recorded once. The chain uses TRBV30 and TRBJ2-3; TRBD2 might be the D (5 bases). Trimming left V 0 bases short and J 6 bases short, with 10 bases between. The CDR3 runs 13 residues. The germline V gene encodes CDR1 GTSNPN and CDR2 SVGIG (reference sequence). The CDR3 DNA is TGTGCCTGGAGTGTAAGGGAGCGGGATACGCAGTATTTT. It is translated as CAWSVRERDTQYF.

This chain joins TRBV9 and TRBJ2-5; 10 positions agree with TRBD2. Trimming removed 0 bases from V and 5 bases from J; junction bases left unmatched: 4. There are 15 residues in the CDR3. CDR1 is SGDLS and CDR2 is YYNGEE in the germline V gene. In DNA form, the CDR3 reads TGTGCCAGCAGCGTAGGGGAGCGGGGGGGGGAGACCCAGTACTTC. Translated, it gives CASSVGERGGETQYF.

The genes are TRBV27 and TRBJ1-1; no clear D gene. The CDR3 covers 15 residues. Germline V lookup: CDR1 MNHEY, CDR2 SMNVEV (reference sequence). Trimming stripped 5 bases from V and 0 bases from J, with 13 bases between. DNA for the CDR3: TGTGCCAGCAGTCTCCAGGCAGGAGTGAACACTGAAGCTTTCTTT. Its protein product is CASSLQAGVNTEAFF.

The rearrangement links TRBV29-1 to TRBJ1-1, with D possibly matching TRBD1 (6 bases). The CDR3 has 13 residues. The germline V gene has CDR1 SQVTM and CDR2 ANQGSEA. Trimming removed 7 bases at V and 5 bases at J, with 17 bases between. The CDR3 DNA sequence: TGCAGCGCAACGAAACAGGGAGGGACTGAAGCTTTCTTT. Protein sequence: CSATKQGGTEAFF.

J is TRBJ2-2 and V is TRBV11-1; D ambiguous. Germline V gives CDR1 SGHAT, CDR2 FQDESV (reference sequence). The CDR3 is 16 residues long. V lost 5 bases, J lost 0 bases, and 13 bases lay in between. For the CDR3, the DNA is TGTGCCAGCAGCGCCGAGGCCGGGTCGAACACCGGGGAGCTGTTTTTT. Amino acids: CASSAEAGSNTGELFF.

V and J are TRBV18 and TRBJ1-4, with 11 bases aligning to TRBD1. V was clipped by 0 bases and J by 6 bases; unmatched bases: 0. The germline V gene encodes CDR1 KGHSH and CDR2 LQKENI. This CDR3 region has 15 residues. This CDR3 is CASSPPDRGHEKLFF. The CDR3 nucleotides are TGTGCCAGCTCACCACCGGACAGGGGGCATGAAAAACTGTTTTTT.

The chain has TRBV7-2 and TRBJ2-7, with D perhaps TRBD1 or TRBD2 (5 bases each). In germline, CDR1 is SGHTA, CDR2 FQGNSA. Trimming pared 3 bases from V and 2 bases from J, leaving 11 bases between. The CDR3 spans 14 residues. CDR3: CASSFGGKPYEQYF. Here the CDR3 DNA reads TGTGCCAGCAGCTTTGGGGGAAAGCCCTACGAGCAGTACTTC.

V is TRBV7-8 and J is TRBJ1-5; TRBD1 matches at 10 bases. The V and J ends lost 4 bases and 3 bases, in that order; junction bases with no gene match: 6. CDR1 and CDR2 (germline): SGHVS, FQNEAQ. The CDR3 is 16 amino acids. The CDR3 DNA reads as TGTGCCAGCAGCTCCGGACAGGGGGACAACAATCAGCCCCAGCATTTT. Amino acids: CASSSGQGDNNQPQHF.

CDR3 in DNA: TGTGCCAGCAGTGGACAGGGCTACGAGCAGTACTTC. The encoded protein is CASSGQGYEQYF. The gene calls are TRBV25-1 and TRBJ2-7; 7 bases map to TRBD1. Trimming removed 4 bases from V and 3 bases from J; junction bases left unmatched: 0. This CDR3 region has 12 residues. Germline-derived CDR1 and CDR2 are MGHDK and SYGVNS.

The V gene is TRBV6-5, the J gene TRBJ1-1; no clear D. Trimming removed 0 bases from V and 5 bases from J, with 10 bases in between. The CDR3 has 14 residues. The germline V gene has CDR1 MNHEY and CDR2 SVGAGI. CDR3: CASSYSNRWTEAFF. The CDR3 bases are TGTGCCAGCAGTTACTCGAATCGGTGGACTGAAGCTTTCTTT.

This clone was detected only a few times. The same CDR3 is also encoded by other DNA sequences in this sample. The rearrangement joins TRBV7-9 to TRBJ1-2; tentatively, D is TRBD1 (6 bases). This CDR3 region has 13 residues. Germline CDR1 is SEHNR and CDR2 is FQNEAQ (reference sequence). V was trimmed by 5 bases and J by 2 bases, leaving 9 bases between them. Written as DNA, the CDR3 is TGTGCCAGCAGCCCTGGACAGAACTATGGCTACACCTTC. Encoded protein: CASSPGQNYGYTF.

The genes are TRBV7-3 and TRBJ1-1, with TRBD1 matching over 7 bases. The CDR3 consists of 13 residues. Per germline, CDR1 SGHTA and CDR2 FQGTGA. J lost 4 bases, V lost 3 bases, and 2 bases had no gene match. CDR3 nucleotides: TGTGCCAGCAGCTTTACAGGGGTCACTGAAGCTTTCTTT. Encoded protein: CASSFTGVTEAFF.

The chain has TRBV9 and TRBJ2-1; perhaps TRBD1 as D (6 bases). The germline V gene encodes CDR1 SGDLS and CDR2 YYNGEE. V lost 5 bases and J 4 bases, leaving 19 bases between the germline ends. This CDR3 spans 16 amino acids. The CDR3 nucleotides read TGTGCCAGCAGTACCCTGGGGAGAACAGGGTACAATGAGCAGTTCTTC. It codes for CASSTLGRTGYNEQFF.